The 27 T cell receptor beta chains listed next were all sequenced from one sample in a study of graft-versus-host responses after intestinal transplantation. This table comes from immunoSEQ multiplex PCR, and its TCRdb copy is limited to in-frame clones, with some not included. The table records around 30,000 clones, 85% to 95% of them present only once. The starting material was PBMCs, obtained approximately 66 days after intestinal transplant. The receptor set was obtained from a human patient who received an intestinal transplant, so some T cells may come from the graft donor.

This clone was observed a single time. J is TRBJ1-5 and V is TRBV4-1, with D hard to call. The length of the CDR3 is 14 residues. The germline V gene encodes CDR1 MGHRA and CDR2 YSYEKL. V was cut by 0 bases and J by 6 bases, with 9 bases left in between. CDR3 region: CASSQDAVAQPQHF. DNA for the CDR3: TGCGCCAGCAGCCAAGACGCTGTTGCTCAGCCCCAGCATTTT.

This chain connects TRBV10-1 to TRBJ2-6; D gene uncertain. V dropped 4 bases and J dropped 5 bases, with 24 bases sitting between them. The CDR3 extends over 19 amino acids. Germline CDR1 and CDR2: WNHNN and SYGVQD (reference sequence). DNA of the CDR3: TGCGCCAGCAGTGTAAGGAAAAGATCGGCACAAAGTCGGGCCAACGTCCTGACTTTC. Amino acid sequence: CASSVRKRSAQSRANVLTF.

The chain recombines TRBV27 with TRBJ1-1, with unresolved D. This CDR3 is 13 amino acids long. Trimming removed 4 bases from V and 1 base from J, with 7 bases in between. Germline V gene lookup returns CDR1 MNHEY and CDR2 SMNVEV (reference sequence). CDR3 in DNA: TGTGCCAGCAGTTCCCTCGGGAACACTGAAGCTTTCTTT. It translates to CASSSLGNTEAFF.

The V gene is TRBV6-1, the J gene TRBJ2-5; the D gene could be TRBD1 or TRBD2 (6 bases each). Trimming shortened V by 4 bases and J by 5 bases, and 14 bases separated the two germline ends. Germline-derived CDR1 and CDR2 are MNHNS and SASEGT. The CDR3 consists of 14 residues. In nucleotides, the CDR3 is TGTGCCAGCAGTGGAGGAGGGGGAAGGGAGACCCAGTACTTC. The encoded protein is CASSGGGGRETQYF.

This clone was detected only once. The rearrangement uses TRBV2 and TRBJ2-1; D is possibly TRBD2 (5 bases). The V end lost 8 bases, the J end lost 0 bases, and 17 bases lay between the germline ends. CDR1 is SNHLY, CDR2 FYNNEI, per germline. The CDR3 runs to 16 residues. CDR3 sequence: CASPREGSSSYNEQFF. In DNA, the CDR3 is TGTGCCAGCCCCCGAGAGGGTTCCAGCTCCTACAATGAGCAGTTCTTC.

The gene calls are TRBV4-1 and TRBJ1-4, with D perhaps matching TRBD1 (5 bases). The CDR3 totals 14 residues. Germline assignment: CDR1 MGHRA and CDR2 YSYEKL. The germline V and J ends were trimmed by 2 bases and 6 bases, with 10 bases remaining between them. CDR3 sequence reads: CASSQLSRDEKLFF. The CDR3 region has the DNA TGCGCCAGCAGCCAACTTAGCAGGGATGAAAAACTGTTTTTT.

This clone was recorded a few times. This chain connects TRBV19 to TRBJ1-5; perhaps TRBD1 as D (6 bases). The CDR3 loop spans 14 amino acids. Per the germline V gene, CDR1 is LNHDA and CDR2 is SQIVND (reference sequence). V was cut by 5 bases and J by 2 bases, with 10 bases left in between. In DNA form, the CDR3 reads TGTGCCAGTAGTGTCAGGGGAGGCAATCAGCCCCAGCATTTT. Its translation is CASSVRGGNQPQHF.

This chain uses TRBV20-1 with TRBJ1-2, with TRBD1 as a possible D gene (6 bases). With 7 bases removed from V and 6 bases from J, the gap between germline ends came to 12 bases. The CDR3 length is 11 residues. The V gene's germline CDR1 is DFQATT and CDR2 SNEGSKA (reference sequence). CDR3 nucleotides: TGCAGTGTCAGGGGCCAGAATGGCTACACCTTC. Translated, it gives CSVRGQNGYTF.

This clone was observed once. The chain employs TRBV4-3 and TRBJ1-4, with 7 bases aligning to TRBD1. The V segment lost 1 base and the J segment 4 bases; nucleotides outside the gene matches: 9. The germline gives CDR1 LGHNA, CDR2 YSLEER. The CDR3 sequence is 17 residues long. CDR3 in DNA: TGCGCCAGCAGCCAAGTAATAGGGGGCGCCAGTAATGAAAAACTGTTTTTT. Residues: CASSQVIGGASNEKLFF.

The CDR3 protein is CASSPNTGQPYEQYF. DNA for the CDR3: TGTGCCAGCAGCCCGAATACGGGACAACCCTACGAGCAGTACTTC. The V and J genes are TRBV5-4 and TRBJ2-7; a possible D gene is TRBD1 (6 bases). The CDR3 is made up of 15 amino acids. Between the trimmed V and J ends, which lost 4 bases and 2 bases, there was a span of 16 bases. CDR1 is SGHNT and CDR2 is YYREEE in the germline V gene (reference sequence).

The chain couples TRBV7-7 to TRBJ2-2; 7 bases are shared with TRBD1. CDR3 length: 18 amino acids. Losses at the gene ends were 1 base for V and 7 bases for J; bases not matched to a gene: 15. Germline V gene sequence: CDR1 SSHAT, CDR2 FNYEAQ (reference sequence). The CDR3 DNA reads TGTGCCAGCAGCTTAGACGATAAGACAGGGAAAGATAACGGGGAGCTGTTTTTT. It specifies CASSLDDKTGKDNGELFF.

This chain links TRBV11-2 with TRBJ2-5; D possibly uses TRBD1 or TRBD2 (5 bases each). This CDR3 has 15 residues. Germline V gives CDR1 SGHAT, CDR2 FQNNGV. V dropped 1 base and J dropped 5 bases, with 14 bases sitting between them. The CDR3 DNA reads as TGTGCCAGCAGCTTAGGGTCATCGGGGCGGGAGACCCAGTACTTC. This encodes CASSLGSSGRETQYF.

J is TRBJ2-7 and V is TRBV21-1; TRBD2, the D gene given by the table, was not confirmed from the DNA. TRBV21-1 constitutes a pseudogene. This CDR3 spans 18 amino acids. CDR3 DNA sequence: TGTGCCAGCAGCAGAGCCCGCGGGGGGCGCCTCCATTTCTACGAGCAGTACTTC. This encodes CASSRARGGRLHFYEQYF.

The chain is built from TRBV11-3 and TRBJ2-5; D possibly corresponds to TRBD1 (5 bases). TRBJ2-7 explains the end of the DNA better; the J call may be wrong. The CDR3 length is 16 residues. CDR1 and CDR2 from the germline V gene are SGHNT and YENEEA. The CDR3: CASSLDLTVVSYEQYF. CDR3 bases: TGTGCCAGCAGCTTAGATTTGACAGTCGTCTCCTACGAGCAGTACTTC.

The chain is built from TRBV27 and TRBJ2-2; perhaps TRBD1 as D (6 bases). V was trimmed by 4 bases and J by 1 base, leaving 7 bases between them. Germline V gene sequence: CDR1 MNHEY, CDR2 SMNVEV (reference sequence). This CDR3 region has 14 residues. CDR3 amino acids: CASSYRENTGELFF. The CDR3 DNA sequence: TGTGCCAGCAGTTACAGGGAGAACACCGGGGAGCTGTTTTTT.

V gene TRBV5-6 combines with J gene TRBJ2-4, with D perhaps given as TRBD1 or TRBD2 (5 bases each). This CDR3 is built from 15 residues. The germline V gene encodes CDR1 SGHDT and CDR2 YYEEEE. The V and J ends lost 1 base and 6 bases respectively, with 14 bases between them. The CDR3 DNA reads as TGTGCCAGCAGCTTGTGGGGCTGGGGACCAAACATTCAGTACTTC. This codes for CASSLWGWGPNIQYF.

J is TRBJ2-3 and V is TRBV5-5; 11 nucleotides match TRBD1. Germline CDR1 and CDR2: SGHKS and YYEKEE (reference sequence). CDR3 length: 19 residues. V gave up 2 bases and J gave up 7 bases; unmatched junction bases: 18. The CDR3 spells CASSFRTGGASSLGYTQYF. The CDR3 bases are TGTGCCAGCAGCTTTAGGACAGGGGGCGCCAGCTCCCTAGGCTATACGCAGTATTTT.

The DNA of the CDR3 is TGTGCCAGCAGCGTAGCTGGGGGGAGCTCCTACGAGCAGTACTTC. Translating it yields CASSVAGGSSYEQYF. This chain connects TRBV9 to TRBJ2-7, with D perhaps TRBD2 (6 bases). Per germline, CDR1 SGDLS and CDR2 YYNGEE. Between the trimmed V and J ends, which lost 0 bases and 0 bases, there was a span of 10 bases. The CDR3 loop spans 15 amino acids.

The J gene is TRBJ2-2, the V gene TRBV5-8; 8 bases map to TRBD2. CDR1 is SGHTS, CDR2 YDEGEE, per germline. J gave up 0 bases and V 2 bases, and 9 bases lay outside the gene matches. CDR3 length equals 18 residues. The CDR3 coding sequence is TGTGCCAGCAGCTTCTTACATAGCGGGAAGACGAACACCGGGGAGCTGTTTTTT. This gives the protein CASSFLHSGKTNTGELFF.

CDR3: CASSQSPSGMIDTQYF. In nucleotides, the CDR3 is TGTGCCAGCAGCCAAAGCCCCAGCGGGATGATAGATACGCAGTATTTT. The chain carries TRBV4-2 and TRBJ2-3; 7 bases are a match to TRBD2. Germline V gives CDR1 LGHNA, CDR2 YNFKEQ. V dropped 2 bases and J dropped 5; count of bases not matched to a gene: 10. CDR3 length: 16 residues.

The rearrangement joins TRBV10-1 to TRBJ2-3; a possible D gene is TRBD2 (5 bases). The CDR3 has 12 amino acids. The germline V gene encodes CDR1 WNHNN and CDR2 SYGVQD (reference sequence). V was pared by 3 bases and J by 6 bases, with 7 bases between. The CDR3 DNA follows: TGCGCCAGCAGTGATAGAGGGGATACGCAGTATTTT. It codes for CASSDRGDTQYF.

The chain links TRBV12-5 to TRBJ2-7, with 7 bases that match TRBD1. The CDR3 runs to 14 residues. J lost 3 bases, V lost 6 bases, and 8 bases had no gene match. From germline, CDR1 is LGHNT and CDR2 FRNRAP. The CDR3 DNA reads TGTGCTAGTGGAATGACAGGGATGGTCTACGAGCAGTACTTC. Protein sequence: CASGMTGMVYEQYF.

The V call is TRBV4-1, the J call TRBJ1-6; maybe TRBD1 (6 bases). Trimming stripped 1 base from V and 6 bases from J, with 13 bases between. The CDR3 length is 16 residues. CDR1 and CDR2 (germline): MGHRA, YSYEKL. The CDR3 is CASSQVFSGANSPLHF. CDR3 sequence (DNA): TGCGCCAGCAGCCAAGTCTTTTCGGGGGCTAATTCACCCCTCCACTTT.

This rearrangement joins TRBV29-1 to TRBJ2-1, with TRBD2 identical over 9 bases. V lost 4 bases to trimming and J lost 7 bases; unmatched junction nucleotides: 11. The germline gives CDR1 SQVTM, CDR2 ANQGSEA. The CDR3 loop spans 15 amino acids. The CDR3 loop reads CSVAACGGAGNEQFF. In DNA, the CDR3 is TGCAGCGTTGCAGCGTGCGGGGGGGCGGGAAATGAGCAGTTCTTC.

The rearrangement links TRBV4-1 to TRBJ2-7; TRBD1 agrees at 10 bases. Germline trimming cut 2 bases from V and 3 bases from J; bases unmatched to any gene: 10. This CDR3 has 17 residues. Germline V gene sequence: CDR1 MGHRA, CDR2 YSYEKL. CDR3 DNA: TGCGCCAGCAGCCAACAGGTTTCGGGACAGGGGATCTACGAGCAGTACTTC. This gives the protein CASSQQVSGQGIYEQYF.

The V and J genes are TRBV2 and TRBJ2-2, with D unresolved. The CDR3 runs 12 residues. The germline CDR1 and CDR2 sequences are SNHLY and FYNNEI. V shed 7 bases and J shed 3 bases, with 6 bases lying between them. The CDR3 reads CASKKDTGELFF. CDR3 DNA: TGTGCCAGCAAAAAGGACACCGGGGAGCTGTTTTTT. The full variable domain, rest sourced from reference TRBV2 and TRBJ2-2, is EPEVTQTPSHQVTQMGQEVILRCVPISNHLYFYWYRQILGQKVEFLVSFYNNEISEKSEIFDDQFSVERPDGSNFTLKIRSTKLEDSAMYFCASKKDTGELFFGEGSRLTVL.

The V gene is TRBV9, the J gene TRBJ1-1; D is ambiguous. V was clipped by 4 bases and J by 4 bases, with 14 bases between them. The CDR3 runs to 14 residues. Germline-derived CDR1 and CDR2 are SGDLS and YYNGEE. CDR3 bases: TGTGCCAGCAGCCTAGGCGTGGGGTTCACTGAAGCTTTCTTT. Its translation is CASSLGVGFTEAFF.